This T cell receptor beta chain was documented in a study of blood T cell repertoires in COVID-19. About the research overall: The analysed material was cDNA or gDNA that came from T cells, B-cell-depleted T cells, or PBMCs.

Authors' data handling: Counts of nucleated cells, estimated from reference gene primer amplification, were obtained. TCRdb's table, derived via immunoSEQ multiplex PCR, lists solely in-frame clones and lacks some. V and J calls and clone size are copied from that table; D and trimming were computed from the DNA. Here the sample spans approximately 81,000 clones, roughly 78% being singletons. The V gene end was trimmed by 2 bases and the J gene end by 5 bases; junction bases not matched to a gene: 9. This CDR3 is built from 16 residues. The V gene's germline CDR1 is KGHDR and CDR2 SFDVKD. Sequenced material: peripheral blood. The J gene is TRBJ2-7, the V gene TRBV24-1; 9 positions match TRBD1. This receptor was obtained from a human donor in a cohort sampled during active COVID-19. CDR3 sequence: CATSDSLRDRDHEQYF. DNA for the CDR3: TGTGCCACCAGTGATTCTCTCCGGGACAGGGACCACGAGCAGTACTTC.